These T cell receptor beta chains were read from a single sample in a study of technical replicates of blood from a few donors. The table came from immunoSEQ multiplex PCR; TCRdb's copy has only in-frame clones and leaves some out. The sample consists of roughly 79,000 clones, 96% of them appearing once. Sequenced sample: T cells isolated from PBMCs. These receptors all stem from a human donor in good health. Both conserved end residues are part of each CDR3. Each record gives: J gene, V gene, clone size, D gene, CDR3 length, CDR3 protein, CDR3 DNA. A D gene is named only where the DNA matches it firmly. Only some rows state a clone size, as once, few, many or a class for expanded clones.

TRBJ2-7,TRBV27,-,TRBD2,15,CASSFIAGGEDEQYF,TGTGCCAGCAGTTTTATAGCGGGAGGGGAGGACGAGCAGTACTTC
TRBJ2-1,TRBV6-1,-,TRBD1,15,CASNAWTGGLDEQFF,TGTGCCAGCAATGCTTGGACAGGGGGTTTGGATGAGCAGTTCTTC
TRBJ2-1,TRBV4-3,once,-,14,CASSQEMTDTEQFF,TGCGCCAGCAGCCAAGAGATGACAGATACTGAGCAGTTCTTC
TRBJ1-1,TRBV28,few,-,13,CASSFPVNTEAFF,TGTGCCAGCAGTTTCCCCGTGAACACTGAAGCTTTCTTT
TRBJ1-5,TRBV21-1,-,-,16,CASSRLTTGTGQPQHF,TGTGCCAGCAGCAGACTTACTACAGGTACAGGACAGCCCCAGCATTTT
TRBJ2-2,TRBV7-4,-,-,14,CASSFGGNTGELFF,TGTGCCAGCAGCTTTGGCGGGAACACCGGGGAGCTGTTTTTT
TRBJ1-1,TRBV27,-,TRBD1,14,CASSWDRGRAEAFF,TGTGCCAGCAGTTGGGACAGGGGGCGGGCTGAAGCTTTCTTT
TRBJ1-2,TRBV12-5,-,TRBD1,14,CASGLPGGVYGYTF,TGTGCTAGTGGTTTGCCAGGGGGCGTCTATGGCTACACCTTC
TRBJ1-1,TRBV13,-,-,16,CASSPDMGVRNTEAFF,TGTGCCAGCAGCCCTGACATGGGCGTGAGGAACACTGAAGCTTTCTTT
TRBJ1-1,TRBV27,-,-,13,CASRLGANTEAFF,TGTGCCAGCAGATTAGGAGCGAACACTGAAGCTTTCTTT
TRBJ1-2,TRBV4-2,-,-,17,CASSQGSRGPIIDGYTF,TGTGCCAGCAGCCAGGGCAGCAGGGGCCCCATTATTGATGGCTACACCTTC
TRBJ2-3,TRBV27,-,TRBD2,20,CASRIMGLAGAYSGTDTQYF,TGTGCCAGCAGGATTATGGGACTAGCGGGAGCGTATTCCGGCACAGATACGCAGTATTTT
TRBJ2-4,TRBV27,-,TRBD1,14,CASSPGQGTNIQYF,TGTGCCAGCAGTCCGGGACAGGGGACGAACATTCAGTACTTC
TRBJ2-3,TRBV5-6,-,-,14,CASSQRVPADTQYF,TGTGCCAGCAGCCAGCGGGTCCCCGCAGATACGCAGTATTTT
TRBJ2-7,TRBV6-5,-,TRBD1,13,CASSDLGGDEQYF,TGTGCCAGCTCGGACCTAGGGGGCGACGAGCAGTACTTC
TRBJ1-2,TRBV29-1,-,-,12,CSVEKAEYGYTF,TGCAGCGTTGAGAAGGCGGAGTATGGCTACACCTTC
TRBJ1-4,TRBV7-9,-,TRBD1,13,CASSLGTGGKLFF,TGTGCCAGCAGCTTAGGGACAGGAGGAAAACTGTTTTTT
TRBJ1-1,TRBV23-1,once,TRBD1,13,CASSMTGDERAFF,TGCGCCAGCAGTATGACAGGGGACGAGAGGGCTTTCTTT
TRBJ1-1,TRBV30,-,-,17,CAWSPPGGRYRDTEAFF,TGTGCCTGGAGTCCACCCGGGGGGAGGTACCGGGACACTGAAGCTTTCTTT
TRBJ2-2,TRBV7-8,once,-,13,CASSLGGTGELFF,TGTGCCAGCAGCTTGGGGGGTACCGGGGAGCTGTTTTTT
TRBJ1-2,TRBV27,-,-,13,CASSTDTSYGYTF,TGTGCCAGCAGTACAGACACCTCCTATGGCTACACCTTC
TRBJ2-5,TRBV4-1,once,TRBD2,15,CASSQGLAGVETQYF,TGCGCCAGCAGCCAAGGGCTAGCGGGAGTGGAGACCCAGTACTTC
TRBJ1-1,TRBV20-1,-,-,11,CSARGNTEAFF,TGCAGTGCTCGGGGGAACACTGAAGCTTTCTTT
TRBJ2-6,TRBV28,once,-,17,CASSSDTTYSGANVLTF,TGTGCCAGCAGTTCCGACACGACGTACTCTGGGGCCAACGTCCTGACTTTC
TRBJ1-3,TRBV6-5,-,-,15,CASSYSKGAGNTIYF,TGTGCCAGCAGTTACTCTAAGGGGGCTGGAAACACCATATATTTT
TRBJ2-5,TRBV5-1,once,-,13,CASSGSGQETQYF,TGCGCCAGCAGCGGTTCAGGACAAGAGACCCAGTACTTC
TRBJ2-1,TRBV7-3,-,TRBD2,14,CASSSGTSYNEQFF,TGTGCCAGCAGCTCCGGGACTAGCTACAATGAGCAGTTCTTC
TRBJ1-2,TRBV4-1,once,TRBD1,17,CASRLSKGQGKDYGYTF,TGCGCCAGCAGACTCTCAAAAGGACAGGGAAAGGACTATGGCTACACCTTC
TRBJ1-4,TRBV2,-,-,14,CASDRESTNEKLFF,TGTGCCAGCGATCGAGAGTCAACTAATGAAAAACTGTTTTTT
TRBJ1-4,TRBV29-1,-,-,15,CSVEDWGQANEKLFF,TGCAGCGTTGAAGACTGGGGCCAGGCTAATGAAAAACTGTTTTTT
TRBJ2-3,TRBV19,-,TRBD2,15,CASSKAGGSSHTQYF,TGTGCCAGTAGTAAAGCGGGAGGTTCGTCTCATACGCAGTATTTT
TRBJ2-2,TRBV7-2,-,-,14,CASSFDLGPGELFF,TGTGCCAGCAGCTTTGACCTGGGGCCCGGGGAGCTGTTTTTT
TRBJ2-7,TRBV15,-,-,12,CATSRGYQLEDF,TGTGCCACCAGCAGAGGTTATCAGCTTGAGGACTTC
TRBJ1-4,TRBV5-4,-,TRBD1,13,CASSLDRAEKLFF,TGTGCCAGCAGCTTAGACAGGGCTGAAAAACTGTTTTTT
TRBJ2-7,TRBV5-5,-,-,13,CASSLQGPYEQYF,TGTGCCAGCAGCCTACAGGGACCCTACGAGCAGTACTTC
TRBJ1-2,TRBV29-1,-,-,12,CSVEIQRGGYTF,TGCAGCGTTGAAATCCAGAGGGGGGGCTACACCTTC
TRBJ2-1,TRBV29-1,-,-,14,CSVDPRGAQNEQFF,TGCAGCGTTGATCCCCGCGGGGCACAGAATGAGCAGTTCTTC
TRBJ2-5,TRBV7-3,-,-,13,CASSYPGSETQYF,TGTGCCAGCAGCTACCCGGGTTCGGAGACCCAGTACTTC
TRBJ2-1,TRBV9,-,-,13,CASSVESGYEQFF,TGTGCCAGCAGCGTAGAGTCAGGGTATGAGCAGTTCTTC
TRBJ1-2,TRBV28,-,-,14,CASSLSFGSYGYTF,TGTGCCAGCAGTTTATCCTTCGGTAGCTATGGCTACACCTTC
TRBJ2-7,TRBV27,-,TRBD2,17,CASTPRAGSGMTYEQYF,TGTGCCAGCACCCCTCGGGCTGGTAGCGGGATGACTTACGAGCAGTACTTC
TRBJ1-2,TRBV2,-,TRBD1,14,CASNYDRANYGYTF,TGTGCCAGCAATTACGACAGGGCTAACTATGGCTACACCTTC
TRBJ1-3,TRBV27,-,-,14,CASSQGFTGNTIYF,TGTGCCAGCAGTCAGGGATTCACTGGAAACACCATATATTTT